This TCR beta chain was sequenced in a study of vaccination and CD4 T cells after COVID-19. Whole-study context: Control cultures, each given a CEFX pool, an HIV-1 Nef pool, or no peptide, were included.

The treatment denotes: approximately nine-day PBMC culture with coronavirus spike peptide pools or control peptides (ViraFEST assay). Note on this clonotype: Its antigen is still unknown.

Germline V gene sequence: CDR1 SGHNT, CDR2 YYREEE (reference sequence). V lost 10 bases to trimming and J lost 4 bases, with 14 bases between them. The CDR3 contains 13 residues. Cultured CD4+ T-cell DNA underwent Oncomine TCR Beta short-read sequencing. From the PCR reads, TCRdb called clonotypes with MiXCR, one entry per CDR3 protein. Seen here are 9,500 to 13,000 distinct CDR3 sequences, almost 65% observed once, and the top ten hold 26%. Sample: CD4+ T cells from blood, cultured in vitro, taken before SARS-CoV-2 vaccination. This receptor was taken from a human donor who had recovered from COVID-19. This rearrangement joins TRBV5-4 to TRBJ1-4; tentatively, D is TRBD1 (5 bases). This CDR3 reads CAYRKGLNEKLFF. As DNA, the CDR3 is TGTGCCTACAGGAAGGGCCTTAATGAAAAACTGTTTTTT.